The next 13 T cell receptor beta chains were all read from a single sample in a study of cytomegalovirus exposure and HLA in healthy donors. PCR primers comprised 60 Vbeta and 13 Jbeta primers. Libraries were prepared by immunoSEQ multiplex PCR; TCRdb keeps only in-frame clonotypes and omits some of them. The sample shows some 140,000 clones, roughly four fifths of them seen only once. The sequenced sample was PBMCs. Receptors were obtained from a woman between 35 and 50 years old in good health and CMV-seronegative.

About this clone itself: At the DNA level, this CDR3 is encoded by other sequences in the same sample as well. The rearrangement uses TRBV19 and TRBJ1-2, with TRBD1 as a possible D gene (6 bases). CDR3 length: 12 amino acids. The germline V gene encodes CDR1 LNHDA and CDR2 SQIVND (reference sequence). V lost 3 bases to trimming and J lost 7 bases, with 9 bases between them. Here the CDR3 DNA reads TGTGCCAGTAGTATCGGCAGGGGTGGCTACACCTTC. This sequence encodes CASSIGRGGYTF.

V usage is TRBV28 and J usage is TRBJ1-4, with 9 bases lining up with TRBD1. This CDR3 is 16 amino acids long. CDR1 and CDR2 from the germline V gene are MDHEN and SYDVKM. The trim removed 4 bases at V and 11 bases at J, leaving 14 bases unmatched. CDR3 in DNA: TGTGCCAGCAGTTGGGGGCAACAGGGGGCGCGTGATAAACTGTTTTTT. This codes for CASSWGQQGARDKLFF.

This chain links TRBV6-1 with TRBJ1-2; perhaps TRBD1 as D (5 bases). There are 14 residues in the CDR3. V was trimmed by 2 bases and J by 4 bases, leaving 11 bases between them. The germline CDR1 and CDR2 sequences are MNHNS and SASEGT. This chain's CDR3 is CASSESLGGYGYTF. In DNA form, the CDR3 reads TGTGCCAGCAGTGAAAGTTTGGGGGGCTATGGCTACACCTTC.

The CDR3 sequence: CASSEGGRRPQETQYF. As DNA, the CDR3 is TGCGCCAGCAGCGAAGGGGGACGACGGCCCCAAGAGACCCAGTACTTC. The rearrangement joins TRBV5-1 to TRBJ2-5, with D possibly being TRBD1 (6 bases). The CDR3 runs to 16 residues. CDR1 and CDR2 from the germline V gene are SGHRS and YFSETQ. The ends were cut back, 4 bases at V and 1 base at J, with 17 bases in the middle.

As DNA, the CDR3 is TGTGCCAGCTCACCACGTGGGACAGTCTATGGCTACACCTTC. This translates into CASSPRGTVYGYTF. The rearrangement uses TRBV18 and TRBJ1-2; 7 bases agree with TRBD1. The ends lost 1 base at V and 4 bases at J; junction bases unmatched: 3. Germline values: CDR1 KGHSH, CDR2 LQKENI. CDR3 length: 14 residues.

This clone was picked up a small number of times. The J gene is TRBJ2-7, the V gene TRBV5-1, with a weak D call TRBD1 (5 bases). The V gene lost 0 bases and the J gene lost 2 bases, with 9 bases spanning the gap. Germline CDR1 reads SGHRS; CDR2 reads YFSETQ. The CDR3 runs to 14 residues. CDR3 nucleotide sequence: TGCGCCAGCAGCTTGGGGGGCTGGACCTACGAGCAGTACTTC. It translates to CASSLGGWTYEQYF.

The chain is built from TRBV7-2 and TRBJ2-7, with a possible D match to TRBD2 (7 bases). This CDR3 comprises 15 residues. CDR1 and CDR2 (germline): SGHTA, FQGNSA. The V end was cut by 2 bases, the J end by 6 bases, with 17 bases between. CDR3 protein: CASSLLGGGPTEQYV. CDR3 in DNA: TGTGCCAGCAGCTTATTGGGGGGGGGCCCCACCGAGCAGTACGTC.

The chain employs TRBV19 and TRBJ1-1; D uncertain. V lost 3 bases and J lost 1, with 6 bases in between. The CDR3 loop spans 13 amino acids. CDR1 LNHDA and CDR2 SQIVND come from the germline V gene (reference sequence). DNA for the CDR3: TGTGCCAGTAGTATTTCACAGAACACTGAAGCTTTCTTT. Translated: CASSISQNTEAFF.

This chain links TRBV5-1 with TRBJ2-7, with TRBD1 identical over 7 bases. CDR3 length: 15 amino acids. With V trimmed by 4 bases and J by 4 bases, 11 bases remained unmatched. Germline CDR1 SGHRS, CDR2 YFSETQ. CDR3 protein: CASSRGQGVMYEQYF. CDR3 coding DNA: TGCGCCAGCAGCCGAGGTCAGGGGGTTATGTACGAGCAGTACTTC.

This chain uses TRBV5-4 with TRBJ2-3; 10 bases are shared with TRBD1. Looked up from germline, CDR1 is SGHNT and CDR2 is YYREEE (reference sequence). The CDR3 runs 14 residues. With 5 bases clipped from V and 3 bases from J, the junction kept 3 bases outside the gene matches. CDR3 protein: CASRPGQGTDTQYF. The CDR3 nucleotides are TGTGCCAGCAGACCGGGACAGGGGACAGATACGCAGTATTTT.

The chain is built from TRBV6-1 and TRBJ2-3; D gene unclear. The CDR3 runs to 16 residues. V dropped 2 bases and J dropped 0 bases, with 12 bases sitting between them. Germline lookup yields CDR1 MNHNS and CDR2 SASEGT. The DNA for the CDR3 is TGTGCCAGCAGTGAATATTCTCTACAGAGCACAGATACGCAGTATTTT. It encodes CASSEYSLQSTDTQYF.

The rearrangement links TRBV2 to TRBJ2-1, with TRBD1 matching 8 bases. The CDR3 length is 15 residues. The junction had 11 bases not matched to a gene; V was cut back by 4 bases and J by 9 bases. CDR1 and CDR2 from the germline V gene are SNHLY and FYNNEI. The CDR3 reads CASSVRRGLSSEQFF. The DNA for the CDR3 is TGTGCCAGCAGTGTACGCAGGGGGCTAAGTAGTGAGCAGTTCTTC.

V usage is TRBV4-2 and J usage is TRBJ2-3, with TRBD1 matching over 10 bases. Germline V gene sequence: CDR1 LGHNA, CDR2 YNFKEQ. The V segment lost 3 bases and the J segment 6 bases; nucleotides outside the gene matches: 6. The CDR3 runs 15 residues. CDR3 sequence reads: CASSQVGQGGDTQYF. The DNA of the CDR3 is TGTGCCAGCAGCCAGGTTGGACAGGGGGGCGATACGCAGTATTTT.